This record covers a single TCR beta chain. Its antigen is still unknown. CDR1 is SGHDN and CDR2 is FVKESK in the germline V gene. The CDR3 length is 16 residues. Trimming cost V 3 bases and J 0 bases, with 15 bases left between them. The data stem from a study of cytomegalovirus exposure and HLA in healthy donors. This PCR relied on a set of 60 Vbeta primers and 13 Jbeta primers. Per the original methods: Later, 65 million to 85 million unique TCR beta chains were counted in an analysis, and roughly 10 million of them were shared. TCRdb keeps only in-frame clones here, not all; method: immunoSEQ multiplex PCR. From that table come the V and J calls and clone size; the DNA was used to work out D and trimming. In total, the table holds around 63,000 clones. Whole-study results and caveats: In vitro, three CMV-associated chains proved specific for CMV antigens. An observed cluster of highly shared sequence variants was recorded as a likely sequencing artifact. Fewer N-insertions (relative to the roughly 730-donor mean) were reportedly seen in an Asian-associated ancestry cluster in a later analysis.

Sequenced: PBMCs. The chain joins TRBV14 to TRBJ2-7; D is possibly TRBD1 (6 bases). The sequence was obtained from a woman aged 25-40 years in good health and CMV-seronegative. CDR3 nucleotides: TGTGCCAGCAGCCAGAGAGGACAGCTAAGCTCCTACGAGCAGTACTTC. Amino acids: CASSQRGQLSSYEQYF.